The 6 T cell receptor beta chains below were found in one sample sequenced in a study of technical replicates of blood from a handful of donors. Clones were read by immunoSEQ multiplex PCR, and TCRdb kept only the in-frame ones, dropping some. Of tens of thousands of clones detected, 96% appear once; the ten largest clones hold around 0.18%. The specimen sequenced was T cells isolated from PBMCs. The receptors were gathered from a human donor in good health.

The rearrangement uses TRBV13 and TRBJ2-7; 8 bases align to TRBD1. The V gene's germline CDR1 is PRHDT and CDR2 FYEKMQ (reference sequence). This CDR3 contains 16 residues. J gave up 7 bases and V 4 bases, and 15 bases lay outside the gene matches. This chain's CDR3 is CASSSDPGTGMREQYF. The DNA of the CDR3 is TGTGCCAGCAGCTCAGACCCCGGGACAGGAATGAGGGAGCAGTACTTC.

The chain employs TRBV29-1 and TRBJ1-2, with D maybe TRBD1 (5 bases). Per the germline V gene, CDR1 is SQVTM and CDR2 is ANQGSEA. V lost 1 base, J lost 4 bases, and 16 bases lay in between. The CDR3 runs to 15 residues. The CDR3 region is CSVEGGGTIFYGYTF. The CDR3 bases are TGCAGCGTTGAAGGAGGAGGGACCATCTTCTATGGCTACACCTTC. Combining the CDR3 with reference TRBV29-1 and TRBJ1-2 gives the whole variable domain SAVISQKPSRDICQRGTSLTIQCQVDSQVTMMFWYRQQPGQSLTLIATANQGSEATYESGFVIDKFPISRPNLTFSTLTVSNMSPEDSSIYLCSVEGGGTIFYGYTFGSGTRLTVV.

The rearrangement links TRBV28 to TRBJ2-7, with no clear D. V was clipped by 6 bases and J by 2 bases, with 14 bases between them. The germline gives CDR1 MDHEN, CDR2 SYDVKM. This CDR3 is 14 amino acids long. The CDR3 sequence: CASRTLKLAYEQYF. The DNA for the CDR3 is TGTGCCAGCAGAACATTAAAGTTGGCCTACGAGCAGTACTTC.

About this clone itself: One end of the junction fails to match germline, which may point to a read error. CDR3 bases: TGTGCTAGCAGCTTAGCCCCAGATGAAAAACTGTTTTTT. The encoded protein is CASSLAPDEKLFF. The chain has TRBV7-7 and TRBJ1-4; no clear D. The germline CDR1 and CDR2 sequences are SSHAT and FNYEAQ (reference sequence). CDR3 length: 13 amino acids.

V is TRBV7-7 and J is TRBJ2-7; D not certain. Germline values: CDR1 SSHAT, CDR2 FNYEAQ (reference sequence). Deletions cut 5 bases from V and 4 bases from J, with 12 bases between. CDR3 length: 13 amino acids. The CDR3 loop reads CASSPSGAYEQYF. The CDR3 DNA is TGTGCCAGCAGCCCTAGTGGAGCTTACGAGCAGTACTTC. Together with reference TRBV7-7 and TRBJ2-7, the CDR3 gives the full variable domain: GAGVSQSPRYKVTKRGQDVTLRCDPISSHATLYWYQQALGQGPEFLTYFNYEAQPDKSGLPSDRFSAERPEGSISTLTIQRTEQRDSAMYRCASSPSGAYEQYFGPGTRLTVT.

The chain employs TRBV20-1 and TRBJ1-4; D gene uncertain. The CDR3 sequence is 11 residues long. The V end lost 0 bases, the J end lost 8 bases, and 4 bases lay between the germline ends. Germline CDR1 DFQATT, CDR2 SNEGSKA (reference sequence). CDR3 amino acids: CSARDREKLFF. The CDR3, as DNA: TGCAGTGCTAGAGATCGGGAAAAACTGTTTTTT.